This record looks at one T cell receptor beta chain sequence and its context. Antigen unknown. Some clones are missing from TCRdb's copy, which holds only in-frame ones; the method was immunoSEQ multiplex PCR. The sample includes roughly 86,000 clones, roughly 90% of them seen just once. The sample originates from a study of OX40 agonist ivuxolimab in advanced cancers. Turning to the study itself: Age averaged around 54 years (range about 23 to 80), and 70% to 85% were male. Points from the study as a whole: CD4+ T cells averaged fewer expanded clones than CD8+ T cells.

A history of autoimmune disease or systemic immunosuppression excluded patients. The source was CD4+ or CD8+ T cells sorted from blood, collected in a trial of the OX40 agonist ivuxolimab. The clonotype was recovered from an adult with an advanced solid tumor such as melanoma, head and neck, liver or kidney cancer.

This CDR3 reads CASTRPQDGGNTIYF. The CDR3 nucleotides read TGTGCCAGCACTCGCCCCCAGGACGGTGGAAACACCATATATTTT. This chain uses TRBV28 with TRBJ1-3, with unresolved D. The V end lost 7 bases, the J end lost 3 bases, and 16 bases lay between the germline ends. The germline gives CDR1 MDHEN, CDR2 SYDVKM. The CDR3 is made up of 15 amino acids.